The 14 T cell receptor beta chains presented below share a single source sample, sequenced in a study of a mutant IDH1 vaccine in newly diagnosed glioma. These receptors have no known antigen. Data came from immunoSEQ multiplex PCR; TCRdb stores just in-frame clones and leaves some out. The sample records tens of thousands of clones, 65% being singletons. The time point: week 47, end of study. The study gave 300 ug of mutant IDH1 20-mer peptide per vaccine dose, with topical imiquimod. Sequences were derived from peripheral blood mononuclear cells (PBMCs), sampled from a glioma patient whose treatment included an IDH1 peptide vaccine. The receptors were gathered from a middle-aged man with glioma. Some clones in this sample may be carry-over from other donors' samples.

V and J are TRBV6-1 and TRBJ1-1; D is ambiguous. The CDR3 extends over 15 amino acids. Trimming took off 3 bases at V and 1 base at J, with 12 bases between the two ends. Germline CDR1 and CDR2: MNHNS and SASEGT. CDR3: CASSENPAENTEAFF. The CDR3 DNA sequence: TGTGCCAGCAGTGAGAATCCGGCCGAGAACACTGAAGCTTTCTTT.

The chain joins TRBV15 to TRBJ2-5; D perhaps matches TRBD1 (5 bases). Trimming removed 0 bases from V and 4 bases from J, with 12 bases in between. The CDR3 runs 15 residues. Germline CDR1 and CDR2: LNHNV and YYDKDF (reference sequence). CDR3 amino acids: CATSRDRGQGETQYF. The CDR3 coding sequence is TGTGCCACCAGCAGAGATAGGGGCCAGGGAGAGACCCAGTACTTC.

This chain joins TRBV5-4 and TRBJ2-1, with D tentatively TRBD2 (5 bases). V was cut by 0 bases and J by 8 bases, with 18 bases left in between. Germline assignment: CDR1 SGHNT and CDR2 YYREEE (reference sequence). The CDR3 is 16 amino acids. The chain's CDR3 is CASSLGVTTTWDEQFF. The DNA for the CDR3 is TGTGCCAGCAGCTTGGGGGTGACTACCACGTGGGATGAGCAGTTCTTC. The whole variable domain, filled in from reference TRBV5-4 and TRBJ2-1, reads ETGVTQSPTHLIKTRGQQVTLRCSSQSGHNTVSWYQQALGQGPQFIFQYYREEENGRGNFPPRFSGLQFPNYSSELNVNALELDDSALYLCASSLGVTTTWDEQFFGPGTRLTVL.

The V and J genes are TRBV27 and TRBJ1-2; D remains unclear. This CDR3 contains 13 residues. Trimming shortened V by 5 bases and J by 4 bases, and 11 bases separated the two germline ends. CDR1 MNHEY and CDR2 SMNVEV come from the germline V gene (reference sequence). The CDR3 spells CASSRYLSYGYTF. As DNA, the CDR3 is TGTGCCAGCAGTCGGTATCTTTCCTATGGCTACACCTTC.

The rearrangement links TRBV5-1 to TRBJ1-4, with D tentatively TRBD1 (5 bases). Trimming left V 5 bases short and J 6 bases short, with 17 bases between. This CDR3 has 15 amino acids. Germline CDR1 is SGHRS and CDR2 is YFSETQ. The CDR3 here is CASRSAGRGDEKLFF. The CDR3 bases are TGCGCCAGCAGATCGGCCGGGAGGGGCGATGAAAAACTGTTTTTT.

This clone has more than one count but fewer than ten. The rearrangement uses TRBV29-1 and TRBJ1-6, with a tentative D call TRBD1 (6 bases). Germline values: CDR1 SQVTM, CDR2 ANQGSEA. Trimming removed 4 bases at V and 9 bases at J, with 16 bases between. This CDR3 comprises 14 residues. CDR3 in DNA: TGCAGCGTTGCCATGACAGTCAGGGGTTCACCCCTCCACTTT. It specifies CSVAMTVRGSPLHF.

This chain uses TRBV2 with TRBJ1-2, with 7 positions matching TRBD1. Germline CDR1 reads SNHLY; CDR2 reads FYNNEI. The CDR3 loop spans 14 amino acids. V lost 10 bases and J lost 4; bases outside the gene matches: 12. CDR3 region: CATPKRRQGYGYTF. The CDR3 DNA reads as TGTGCCACCCCCAAACGGAGACAGGGCTATGGCTACACCTTC.

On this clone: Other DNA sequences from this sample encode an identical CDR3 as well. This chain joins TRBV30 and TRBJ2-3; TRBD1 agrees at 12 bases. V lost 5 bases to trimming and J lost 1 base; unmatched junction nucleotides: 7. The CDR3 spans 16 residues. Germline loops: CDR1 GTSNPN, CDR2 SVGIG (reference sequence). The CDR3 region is CAWGTGGVSGTDTQYF. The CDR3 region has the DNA TGTGCCTGGGGGACAGGGGGCGTTTCGGGCACAGATACGCAGTATTTT.

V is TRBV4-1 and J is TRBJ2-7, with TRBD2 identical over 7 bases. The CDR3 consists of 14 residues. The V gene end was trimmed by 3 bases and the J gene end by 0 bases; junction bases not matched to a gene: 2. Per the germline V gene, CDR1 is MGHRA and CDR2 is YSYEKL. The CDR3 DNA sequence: TGCGCCAGCAGCCAGGCGGGGGACTCCTACGAGCAGTACTTC. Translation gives CASSQAGDSYEQYF.

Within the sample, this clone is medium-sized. The CDR3 nucleotides are TGTGCCAGTAGTATGGGGACAGGGGCTAACTATGGCTACACCTTC. It specifies CASSMGTGANYGYTF. This chain links TRBV19 with TRBJ1-2, with 10 bases identical to TRBD1. There are 15 residues in the CDR3. The V gene end was trimmed by 3 bases and the J gene end by 0 bases; junction bases not matched to a gene: 1. CDR1 and CDR2 (germline): LNHDA, SQIVND (reference sequence).

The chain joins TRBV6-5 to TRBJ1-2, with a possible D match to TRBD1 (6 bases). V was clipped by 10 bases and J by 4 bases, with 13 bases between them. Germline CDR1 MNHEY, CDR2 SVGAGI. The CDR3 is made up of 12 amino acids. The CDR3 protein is CATLQGAYGYTF. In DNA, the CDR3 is TGTGCCACCCTACAGGGAGCCTATGGCTACACCTTC.

CDR3 DNA sequence: TGTGCCAGCAGCCGCACCGAGGGGATAATGGAGACCCAGTACTTC. This codes for CASSRTEGIMETQYF. The chain combines TRBV7-9 with TRBJ2-5, with D perhaps matching TRBD1 or TRBD2 (5 bases each). This CDR3 comprises 15 residues. V lost 5 bases, J lost 5 bases, and 18 bases lay in between. Germline CDR1 reads SEHNR; CDR2 reads FQNEAQ (reference sequence).

In nucleotides, the CDR3 is TGTGCCAGCAGTTTAAGGAACCTCCCAGGGAAGGGGACTGAAGCTTTCTTT. Its protein product is CASSLRNLPGKGTEAFF. This rearrangement joins TRBV27 to TRBJ1-1; D possibly corresponds to TRBD1 (5 bases). V was cut by 2 bases and J by 5 bases, with 21 bases left in between. The CDR3 covers 17 residues. CDR1 MNHEY and CDR2 SMNVEV come from the germline V gene (reference sequence).

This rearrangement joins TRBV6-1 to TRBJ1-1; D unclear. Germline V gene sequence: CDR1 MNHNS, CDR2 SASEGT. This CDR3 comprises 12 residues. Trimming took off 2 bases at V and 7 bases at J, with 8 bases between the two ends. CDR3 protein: CASSELRDEAFF. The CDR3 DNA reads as TGTGCCAGCAGTGAACTGAGGGATGAAGCTTTCTTT.